This is a list of T cell receptor beta chains from one sample in a study of CD8 T cells in Susac syndrome. Using its own MiXCR run on the immunoSEQ multiplex PCR reads, TCRdb lists one record per CDR3 protein. Of 75,000 or so distinct CDR3 sequences in the sample, 85% to 95% are singletons; the top ten hold approximately 0.9%. The sequencing input was CD8+ T cells from PBMCs. The receptors derive from a human donor with Susac syndrome. The CDR3 runs from the conserved cysteine through the conserved F or W. The D gene is left open where the match is weak. Clone size is not always given. Where it is, it says once, few, many or a class for expanded clones.

CDR3 DNA: TGTGCCAGCAGTGTGTCGGCTAGCGGGAGAGGTGATACGCAGTATTTT; CDR3 protein: CASSVSASGRGDTQYF; J gene: TRBJ2-3; V gene: TRBV2; D gene: TRBD2; clone size: NA
CDR3 DNA: TGTGCCAGCAGCTGGCCCACCGGGGAGCTGTTTTTT; CDR3 protein: CASSWPTGELFF; J gene: TRBJ2-2; V gene: TRBV7-9; D gene: NA; clone size: once
CDR3 DNA: TGTGCCAGCAGCCCCCGTAGTGGCTCTCAAGAGACCCAGTACTTC; CDR3 protein: CASSPRSGSQETQYF; J gene: TRBJ2-5; V gene: TRBV7-9; D gene: NA; clone size: NA
CDR3 DNA: TGCGCCAGCAGCCAAATGGGGACAGAGAACACTGAAGCTTTCTTT; CDR3 protein: CASSQMGTENTEAFF; J gene: TRBJ1-1; V gene: TRBV4-3; D gene: TRBD1; clone size: NA
CDR3 DNA: TGTGCCAGCAGCTTGGAGGGAGAGCAGTTCTTC; CDR3 protein: CASSLEGEQFF; J gene: TRBJ2-1; V gene: TRBV5-4; D gene: NA; clone size: NA
CDR3 DNA: TGTGCCAGCAGCTCCCGGGGACAGCTCTATGGCTACACCTTC; CDR3 protein: CASSSRGQLYGYTF; J gene: TRBJ1-2; V gene: TRBV13; D gene: TRBD1; clone size: NA
CDR3 DNA: TGTGCCAGCAGACGGGACAGGGGGCTAGACAATGAGCAGTTCTTC; CDR3 protein: CASRRDRGLDNEQFF; J gene: TRBJ2-1; V gene: TRBV27; D gene: TRBD1; clone size: few
CDR3 DNA: TGTGCCAGCAGCTCAATAGGGGAGGTCTACACCTTC; CDR3 protein: CASSSIGEVYTF; J gene: TRBJ1-2; V gene: TRBV13; D gene: NA; clone size: NA
CDR3 DNA: TGTGCCAGCACCGAGGACTGGGGGACCCAGTACTTC; CDR3 protein: CASTEDWGTQYF; J gene: TRBJ2-5; V gene: TRBV13; D gene: NA; clone size: NA
CDR3 DNA: TGTGCCAGCAGCTTAGAACAGGGGCAAACTGAAGCTTTCTTT; CDR3 protein: CASSLEQGQTEAFF; J gene: TRBJ1-1; V gene: TRBV7-9; D gene: TRBD1; clone size: NA
CDR3 DNA: TGTGCCAGCAGCCCTTCAGGGACCTCTGGAAACACCATATATTTT; CDR3 protein: CASSPSGTSGNTIYF; J gene: TRBJ1-3; V gene: TRBV7-9; D gene: NA; clone size: NA
CDR3 DNA: TGTGCCAGCAGTCTCTCCGGGATCACTGAAGCTTTCTTT; CDR3 protein: CASSLSGITEAFF; J gene: TRBJ1-1; V gene: TRBV12-3/TRBV12-4; D gene: NA; clone size: NA
CDR3 DNA: TGTGCCAGCAGCCCAGGACAGTCCTACGAGCAGTACTTC; CDR3 protein: CASSPGQSYEQYF; J gene: TRBJ2-7; V gene: TRBV7-9; D gene: NA; clone size: NA
CDR3 DNA: TGCAGTGCTAGAGATCTCGGGACTAGCTCCTACAATGAGCAGTTCTTC; CDR3 protein: CSARDLGTSSYNEQFF; J gene: TRBJ2-1; V gene: TRBV20-1; D gene: TRBD2; clone size: NA
CDR3 DNA: TGCAGTGCTAGAACTAGCGGGACGAATGAGCAGTTCTTC; CDR3 protein: CSARTSGTNEQFF; J gene: TRBJ2-1; V gene: TRBV20-1; D gene: TRBD2; clone size: NA
CDR3 DNA: TGTGCCAGCAGCGTAGATCTAGAGGGGGGCCTGGATACGCAGTATTTT; CDR3 protein: CASSVDLEGGLDTQYF; J gene: TRBJ2-3; V gene: TRBV9; D gene: NA; clone size: once
CDR3 DNA: TGTGCCAGCAGCTTAGGGAGAGATAACTATGGCTACACCTTC; CDR3 protein: CASSLGRDNYGYTF; J gene: TRBJ1-2; V gene: TRBV13; D gene: NA; clone size: NA
CDR3 DNA: TGTGCCAGCAGAGGGACAGGGGCCTTCACGAACCAAGAGACCCAGTACTTC; CDR3 protein: CASRGTGAFTNQETQYF; J gene: TRBJ2-5; V gene: TRBV7-9; D gene: TRBD1; clone size: NA
CDR3 DNA: TGCAGTGCTCCGGAGGGGAGGGAGCAGTACTTC; CDR3 protein: CSAPEGREQYF; J gene: TRBJ2-7; V gene: TRBV20-1; D gene: NA; clone size: NA
CDR3 DNA: TGTGCCAGCAGCCCTGGACTAGCGGCCTACTACGAGCAGTACTTC; CDR3 protein: CASSPGLAAYYEQYF; J gene: TRBJ2-7; V gene: TRBV27; D gene: TRBD2; clone size: NA
CDR3 DNA: TGTGCCAGCAGCCAATCCTCCCAGGGGAGACAAGAGACCCAGTACTTC; CDR3 protein: CASSQSSQGRQETQYF; J gene: TRBJ2-5; V gene: TRBV14; D gene: NA; clone size: NA
CDR3 DNA: TGCGCCAGCAGCTCGCGACTGCGGTACGAGCAGTACTTC; CDR3 protein: CASSSRLRYEQYF; J gene: TRBJ2-7; V gene: TRBV5-1; D gene: NA; clone size: NA
CDR3 DNA: TGTGCCAGCAGTGACTTGGGGCGGGAGGGCCAAGAGACCCAGTACTTC; CDR3 protein: CASSDLGREGQETQYF; J gene: TRBJ2-5; V gene: TRBV12-3/TRBV12-4; D gene: TRBD2; clone size: NA
CDR3 DNA: TGTGCCAGCGGACAGCCTTGGACTGAAGCTTTCTTT; CDR3 protein: CASGQPWTEAFF; J gene: TRBJ1-1; V gene: TRBV19; D gene: NA; clone size: NA
CDR3 DNA: TGTGCCAGTAGTATATGGGGGGAGACCCAGTACTTC; CDR3 protein: CASSIWGETQYF; J gene: TRBJ2-5; V gene: TRBV19; D gene: NA; clone size: NA
CDR3 DNA: TGTGCCAGCAGCCAAGAAACAGGGGGTCATGGTCAGCCCCAGCATTTT; CDR3 protein: CASSQETGGHGQPQHF; J gene: TRBJ1-5; V gene: TRBV4-2; D gene: TRBD1; clone size: NA
CDR3 DNA: TGCAGCGTTGGTTCTAGCACAGATACGCAGTATTTT; CDR3 protein: CSVGSSTDTQYF; J gene: TRBJ2-3; V gene: TRBV29-1; D gene: NA; clone size: NA
CDR3 DNA: TGTGCCAGCAGCCAAGATTTCAGCGGGGGGGCCACAGATACGCAGTATTTT; CDR3 protein: CASSQDFSGGATDTQYF; J gene: TRBJ2-3; V gene: TRBV4-2; D gene: TRBD2; clone size: NA
CDR3 DNA: TGTGCCAGCAGCCCCGAGGGGCCAGCGGTAGAGACCCAGTACTTC; CDR3 protein: CASSPEGPAVETQYF; J gene: TRBJ2-5; V gene: TRBV7-9; D gene: NA; clone size: once
CDR3 DNA: TGCAGTGCTCTACTTCTAGCGGCAACCTACAATGAGCAGTTCTTC; CDR3 protein: CSALLLAATYNEQFF; J gene: TRBJ2-1; V gene: TRBV20-1; D gene: TRBD2; clone size: once
CDR3 DNA: TGTGCCAGCAGCCAAGAATCTTACTCGAGCTCCTACAATGAGCAGTTCTTC; CDR3 protein: CASSQESYSSSYNEQFF; J gene: TRBJ2-1; V gene: TRBV3-1; D gene: NA; clone size: NA
CDR3 DNA: TGTGCCAGCAGTTACGCTTTTGATGCGGGTCCCCCGGCCGAGCAGTACTTC; CDR3 protein: CASSYAFDAGPPAEQYF; J gene: TRBJ2-7; V gene: TRBV6-5; D gene: NA; clone size: NA
CDR3 DNA: TGTGCCAGCACTACAACCGGCGGGGGCTGGGAGACCCAGTACTTC; CDR3 protein: CASTTTGGGWETQYF; J gene: TRBJ2-5; V gene: TRBV27; D gene: NA; clone size: once
CDR3 DNA: TGTGCCAGCAGTCGACAGCGGGAGACGGGCGGGGAGCTGTTTTTT; CDR3 protein: CASSRQRETGGELFF; J gene: TRBJ2-2; V gene: TRBV6-5; D gene: TRBD2; clone size: NA
CDR3 DNA: TGTGCCAGCAGCTTTACCGGACAGTGGGAGACCCAGTACTTC; CDR3 protein: CASSFTGQWETQYF; J gene: TRBJ2-5; V gene: TRBV11-2; D gene: NA; clone size: NA
CDR3 DNA: TGTGCCAGCAGTGGTGACCTGGATGGGGACGAGCAGTACTTC; CDR3 protein: CASSGDLDGDEQYF; J gene: TRBJ2-7; V gene: TRBV6-5; D gene: NA; clone size: NA
CDR3 DNA: TGCAGCGTTGCTGGGGGCAGGGCAAGAGCCGATGAGCAGTTCTTC; CDR3 protein: CSVAGGRARADEQFF; J gene: TRBJ2-1; V gene: TRBV29-1; D gene: NA; clone size: NA
CDR3 DNA: TGTGCCAGCAGTGGGGTAACTAGAAACATTCAGTACTTC; CDR3 protein: CASSGVTRNIQYF; J gene: TRBJ2-4; V gene: TRBV2; D gene: NA; clone size: NA
CDR3 DNA: TGTGCCAGCAGCGTAACTTTGTACCGCACAGATACGCAGTATTTT; CDR3 protein: CASSVTLYRTDTQYF; J gene: TRBJ2-3; V gene: TRBV9; D gene: NA; clone size: NA
CDR3 DNA: TGTGCCAGCAGCGTAGAGCCTAGCGGGGGGGAGATATACAATGAGCAGTTCTTC; CDR3 protein: CASSVEPSGGEIYNEQFF; J gene: TRBJ2-1; V gene: TRBV9; D gene: TRBD2; clone size: once
CDR3 DNA: TGTGCCAGCAGCGTGGGGGTAGCGGGACGGCAGTACTTC; CDR3 protein: CASSVGVAGRQYF; J gene: TRBJ2-7; V gene: TRBV7-3; D gene: TRBD2; clone size: NA
CDR3 DNA: TGCGCCAGCAGCCCCTCAGAGGACCAAGAGACCCAGTACTTC; CDR3 protein: CASSPSEDQETQYF; J gene: TRBJ2-5; V gene: TRBV4-3; D gene: NA; clone size: NA
CDR3 DNA: TGTGCCAGCAGTGACTCGACTAGCACCGGGGAGCTGTTTTTT; CDR3 protein: CASSDSTSTGELFF; J gene: TRBJ2-2; V gene: TRBV6-4; D gene: NA; clone size: NA
CDR3 DNA: TGTGCCAGCAGCCTTGCCGGGACAGACTCCTACGAGCAGTACTTC; CDR3 protein: CASSLAGTDSYEQYF; J gene: TRBJ2-7; V gene: TRBV27; D gene: TRBD1; clone size: NA
CDR3 DNA: TGTGCCAGCAGCCCCCCGAGCTGGGGGACTAGCGGGAGGTATGAGCAGTTCTTC; CDR3 protein: CASSPPSWGTSGRYEQFF; J gene: TRBJ2-1; V gene: TRBV5-6; D gene: TRBD2; clone size: NA
CDR3 DNA: TGTGCCAGCAGCGATACGACCCAGGGGCAGTTCTTC; CDR3 protein: CASSDTTQGQFF; J gene: TRBJ2-1; V gene: TRBV7-2; D gene: NA; clone size: NA
CDR3 DNA: TGTGCCAGCACCCGGGGGCCGGGGGAGCTGTTTTTT; CDR3 protein: CASTRGPGELFF; J gene: TRBJ2-2; V gene: TRBV4-2; D gene: NA; clone size: NA
CDR3 DNA: TGCGCCAGCAGCGGTAGCGAGAGCTCCTACAATGAGCAGTTCTTC; CDR3 protein: CASSGSESSYNEQFF; J gene: TRBJ2-1; V gene: TRBV5-1; D gene: NA; clone size: NA
CDR3 DNA: TGTGCCAGTAGTATTATTTCCTCGGGGGGACACTACGAGCAGTACTTC; CDR3 protein: CASSIISSGGHYEQYF; J gene: TRBJ2-7; V gene: TRBV19; D gene: NA; clone size: NA
CDR3 DNA: TGTGCCAGCAGAGCGGAGACTCAAGAGACCCAGTACTTC; CDR3 protein: CASRAETQETQYF; J gene: TRBJ2-5; V gene: TRBV13; D gene: NA; clone size: once
CDR3 DNA: TGTGCCAGCAGCTTACTTCAAGGGGAAGTAGGAGGCTACACCTTC; CDR3 protein: CASSLLQGEVGGYTF; J gene: TRBJ1-2; V gene: TRBV11-2; D gene: NA; clone size: NA
CDR3 DNA: TGTGCCAGCAAGCCGAAACTAGCGGGGCTGGAGACCCAGTACTTC; CDR3 protein: CASKPKLAGLETQYF; J gene: TRBJ2-5; V gene: TRBV6-6; D gene: TRBD2; clone size: once
CDR3 DNA: TGTGCCAGCAGCCAAGAGACGGGGCAGGATTACAAAGAGACCCAGTACTTC; CDR3 protein: CASSQETGQDYKETQYF; J gene: TRBJ2-5; V gene: TRBV3-1; D gene: NA; clone size: NA